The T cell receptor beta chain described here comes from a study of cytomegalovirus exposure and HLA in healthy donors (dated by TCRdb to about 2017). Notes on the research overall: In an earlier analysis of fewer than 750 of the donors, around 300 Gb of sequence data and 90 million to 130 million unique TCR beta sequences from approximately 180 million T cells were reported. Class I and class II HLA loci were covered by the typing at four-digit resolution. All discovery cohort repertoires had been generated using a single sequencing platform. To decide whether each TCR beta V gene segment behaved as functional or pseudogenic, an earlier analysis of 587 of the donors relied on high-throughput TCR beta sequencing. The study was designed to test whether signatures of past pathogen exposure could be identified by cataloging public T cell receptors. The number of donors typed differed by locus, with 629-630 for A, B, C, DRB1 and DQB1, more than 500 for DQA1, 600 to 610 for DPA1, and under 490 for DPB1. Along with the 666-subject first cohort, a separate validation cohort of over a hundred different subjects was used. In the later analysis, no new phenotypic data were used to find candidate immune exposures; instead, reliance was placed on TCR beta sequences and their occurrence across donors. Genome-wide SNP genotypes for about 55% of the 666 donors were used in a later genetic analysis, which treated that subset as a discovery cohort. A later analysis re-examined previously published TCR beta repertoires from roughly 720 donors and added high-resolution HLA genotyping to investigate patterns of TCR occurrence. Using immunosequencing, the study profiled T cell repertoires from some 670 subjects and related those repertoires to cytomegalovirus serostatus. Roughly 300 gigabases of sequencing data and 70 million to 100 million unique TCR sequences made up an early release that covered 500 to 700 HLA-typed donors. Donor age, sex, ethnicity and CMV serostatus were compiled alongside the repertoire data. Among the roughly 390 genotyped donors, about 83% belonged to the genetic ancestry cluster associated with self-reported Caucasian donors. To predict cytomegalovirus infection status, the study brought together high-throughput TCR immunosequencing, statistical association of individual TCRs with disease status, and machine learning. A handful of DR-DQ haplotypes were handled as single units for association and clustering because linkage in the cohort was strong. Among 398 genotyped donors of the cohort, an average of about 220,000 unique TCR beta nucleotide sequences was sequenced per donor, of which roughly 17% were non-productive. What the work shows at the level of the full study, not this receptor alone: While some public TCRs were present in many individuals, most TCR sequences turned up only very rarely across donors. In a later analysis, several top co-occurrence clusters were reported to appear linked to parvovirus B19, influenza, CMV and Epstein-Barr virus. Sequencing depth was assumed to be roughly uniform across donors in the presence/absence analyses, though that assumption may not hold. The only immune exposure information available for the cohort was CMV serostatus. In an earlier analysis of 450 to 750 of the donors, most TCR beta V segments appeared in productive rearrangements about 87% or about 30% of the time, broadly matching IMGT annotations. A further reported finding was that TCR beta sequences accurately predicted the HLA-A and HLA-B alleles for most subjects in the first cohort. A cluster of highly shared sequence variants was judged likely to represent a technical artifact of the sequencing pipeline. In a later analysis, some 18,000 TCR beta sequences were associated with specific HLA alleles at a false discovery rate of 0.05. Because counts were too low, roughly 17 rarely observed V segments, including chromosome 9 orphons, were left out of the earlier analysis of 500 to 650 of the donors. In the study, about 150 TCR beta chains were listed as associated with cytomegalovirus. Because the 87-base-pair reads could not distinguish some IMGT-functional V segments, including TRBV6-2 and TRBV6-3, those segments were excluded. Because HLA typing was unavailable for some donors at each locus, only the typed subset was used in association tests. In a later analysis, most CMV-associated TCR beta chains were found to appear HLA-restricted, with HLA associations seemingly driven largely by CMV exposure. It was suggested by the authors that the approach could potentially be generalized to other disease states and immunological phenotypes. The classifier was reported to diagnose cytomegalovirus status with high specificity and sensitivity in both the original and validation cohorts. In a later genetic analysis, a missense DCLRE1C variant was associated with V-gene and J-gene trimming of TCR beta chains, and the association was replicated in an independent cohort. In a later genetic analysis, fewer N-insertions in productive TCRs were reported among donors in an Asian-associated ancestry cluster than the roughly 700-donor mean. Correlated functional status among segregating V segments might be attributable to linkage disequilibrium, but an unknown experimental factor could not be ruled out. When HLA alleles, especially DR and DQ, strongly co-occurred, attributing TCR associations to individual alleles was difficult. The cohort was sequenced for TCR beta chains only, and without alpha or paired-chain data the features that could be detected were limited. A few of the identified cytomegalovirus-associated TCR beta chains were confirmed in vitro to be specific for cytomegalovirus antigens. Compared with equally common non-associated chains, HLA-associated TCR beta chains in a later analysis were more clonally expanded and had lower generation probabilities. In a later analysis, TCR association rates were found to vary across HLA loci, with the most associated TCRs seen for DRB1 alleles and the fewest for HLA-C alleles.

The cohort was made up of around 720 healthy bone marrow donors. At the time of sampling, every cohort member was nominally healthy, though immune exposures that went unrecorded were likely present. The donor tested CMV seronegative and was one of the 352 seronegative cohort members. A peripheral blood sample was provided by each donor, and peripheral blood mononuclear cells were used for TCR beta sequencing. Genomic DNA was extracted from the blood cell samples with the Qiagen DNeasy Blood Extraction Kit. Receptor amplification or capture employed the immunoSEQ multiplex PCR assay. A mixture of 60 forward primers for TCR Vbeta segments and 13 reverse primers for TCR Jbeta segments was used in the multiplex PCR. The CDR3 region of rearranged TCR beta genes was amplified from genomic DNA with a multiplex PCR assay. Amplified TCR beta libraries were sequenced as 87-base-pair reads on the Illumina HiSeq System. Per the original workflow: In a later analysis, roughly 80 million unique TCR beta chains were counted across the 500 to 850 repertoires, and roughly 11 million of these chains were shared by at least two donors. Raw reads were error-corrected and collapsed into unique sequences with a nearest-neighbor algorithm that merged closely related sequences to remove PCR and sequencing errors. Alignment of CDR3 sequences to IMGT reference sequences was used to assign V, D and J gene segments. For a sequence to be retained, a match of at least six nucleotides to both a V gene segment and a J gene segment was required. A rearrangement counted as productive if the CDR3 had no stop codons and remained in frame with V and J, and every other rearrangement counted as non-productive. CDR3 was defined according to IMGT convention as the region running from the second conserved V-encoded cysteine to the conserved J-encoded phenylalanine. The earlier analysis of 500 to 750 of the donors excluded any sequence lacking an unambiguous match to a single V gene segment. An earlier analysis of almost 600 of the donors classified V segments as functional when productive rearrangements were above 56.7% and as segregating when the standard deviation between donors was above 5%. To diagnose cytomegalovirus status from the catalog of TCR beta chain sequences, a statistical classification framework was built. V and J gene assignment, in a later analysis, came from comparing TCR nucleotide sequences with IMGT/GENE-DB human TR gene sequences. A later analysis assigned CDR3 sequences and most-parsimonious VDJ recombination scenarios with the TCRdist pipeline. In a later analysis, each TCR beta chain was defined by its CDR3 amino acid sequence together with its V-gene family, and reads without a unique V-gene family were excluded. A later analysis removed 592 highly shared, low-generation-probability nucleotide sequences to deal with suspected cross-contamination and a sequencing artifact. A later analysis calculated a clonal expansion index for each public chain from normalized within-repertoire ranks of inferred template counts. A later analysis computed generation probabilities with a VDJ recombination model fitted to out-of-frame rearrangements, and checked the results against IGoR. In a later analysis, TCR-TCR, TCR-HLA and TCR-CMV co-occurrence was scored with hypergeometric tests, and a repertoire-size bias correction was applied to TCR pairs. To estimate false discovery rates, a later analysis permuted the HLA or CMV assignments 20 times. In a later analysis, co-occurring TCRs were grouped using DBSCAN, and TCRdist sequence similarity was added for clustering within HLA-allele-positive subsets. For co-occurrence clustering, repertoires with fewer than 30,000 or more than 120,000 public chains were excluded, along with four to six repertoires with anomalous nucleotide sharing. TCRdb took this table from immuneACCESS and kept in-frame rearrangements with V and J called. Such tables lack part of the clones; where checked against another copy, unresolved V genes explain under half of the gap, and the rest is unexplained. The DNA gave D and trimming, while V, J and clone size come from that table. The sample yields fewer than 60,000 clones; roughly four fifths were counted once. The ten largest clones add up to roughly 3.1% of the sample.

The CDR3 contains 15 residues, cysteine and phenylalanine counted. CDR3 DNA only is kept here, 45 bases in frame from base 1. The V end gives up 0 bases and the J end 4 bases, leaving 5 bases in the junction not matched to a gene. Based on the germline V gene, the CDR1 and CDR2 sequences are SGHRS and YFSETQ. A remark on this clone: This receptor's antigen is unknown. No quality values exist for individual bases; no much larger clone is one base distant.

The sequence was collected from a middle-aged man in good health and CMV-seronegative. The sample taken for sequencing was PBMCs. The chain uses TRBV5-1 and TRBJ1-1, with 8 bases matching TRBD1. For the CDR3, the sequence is CASSLGATGVTEAFF. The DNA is TGCGCCAGCAGCTTGGGCGCGACAGGGGTCACTGAAGCTTTCTTT.